One and the same sample provided the 24 T cell receptor beta chains below, sequenced in a study of T-cell memory formation after mild COVID-19. TCRdb passed the 5' RACE reads through MiXCR, listing each CDR3 protein once. The sample records some 300,000 distinct CDR3 sequences, just under 20% being singletons. Sequences were obtained from PBMCs or a T cell subset sorted from them (not recorded which). The receptors come from a man aged 18 to 30 who had mild COVID-19 (a few samples of this study predate the infection). Cell type and time point are not known.

The V and J genes are TRBV5-1 and TRBJ2-5; D is possibly TRBD1 or TRBD2 (5 bases each). Trimming removed 3 bases at V and 5 bases at J, with 14 bases between. From germline, CDR1 is SGHRS and CDR2 YFSETQ. This CDR3 spans 14 amino acids. CDR3 amino acids: CASSWGRSLETQYF. The CDR3 nucleotides read TGCGCCAGCAGCTGGGGACGTAGCCTTGAGACCCAGTACTTC.

This clonotype was seen a few times. The chain joins TRBV10-3 to TRBJ2-1, with D possibly being TRBD1 (5 bases). The V gene lost 7 bases and the J gene lost 8 bases, with 18 bases spanning the gap. The V gene's germline CDR1 is ENHRY and CDR2 SYGVKD. The CDR3 covers 14 residues. CDR3 sequence (DNA): TGTGCCATCACTCCAGGGCGCCCGGCCGATGAGCAGTTCTTC. Protein product: CAITPGRPADEQFF.

The chain has TRBV20-1 and TRBJ1-2, with D unresolved. There are 11 residues in the CDR3. Germline V gene data show CDR1 as DFQATT and CDR2 as SNEGSKA (reference sequence). Trimming removed 1 base from V and 5 bases from J, with 5 bases in between. The CDR3 here is CSARGEYGYTF. DNA for the CDR3: TGCAGTGCTAGAGGGGAATATGGCTACACCTTC.

The table lists this clonotype with a few counts. The chain links TRBV7-8 to TRBJ2-2; possibly TRBD1 for D (5 bases). Trimming pared 3 bases from V and 11 bases from J, leaving 10 bases between. Germline CDR1 reads SGHVS; CDR2 reads FQNEAQ. This CDR3 comprises 12 residues. CDR3 in DNA: TGTGCCAGCAGCTTCAGGCAGGGAGAGCTGTTTTTT. It yields the protein CASSFRQGELFF.

This clonotype was counted only a few times. The CDR3 spells CASSLDLSNQPQHF. CDR3 DNA sequence: TGCGCCAGCAGCCTCGACCTTAGCAATCAGCCCCAGCATTTT. The chain uses TRBV5-1 and TRBJ1-5; D is unclear. Germline CDR1 reads SGHRS; CDR2 reads YFSETQ. V lost 4 bases and J lost 0, with 8 bases in between. This CDR3 contains 14 residues.

This clonotype was detected only a few times. V is TRBV12-3 or TRBV12-4 and J is TRBJ2-1; 9 nucleotides align to TRBD1. The CDR3 contains 11 residues. V trimming: 5 bases; J trimming: 12 bases; junction bases outside the gene matches: 2. The CDR3 reads CASSPDRGQFF. CDR3 nucleotides: TGTGCCAGCAGTCCGGACAGGGGGCAGTTCTTC.

This clonotype was picked up a small number of times. V gene TRBV20-1 combines with J gene TRBJ1-5; 8 bases agree with TRBD1. CDR1 DFQATT and CDR2 SNEGSKA come from the germline V gene (reference sequence). The CDR3 contains 15 residues. The junction had 7 bases not matched to a gene; V was cut back by 5 bases and J by 1 base. Here the CDR3 DNA reads TGCAGTGCTGCTGGACAGGGTAGGAGCAATCAGCCCCAGCATTTT. Protein: CSAAGQGRSNQPQHF.

V gene TRBV14 combines with J gene TRBJ2-1; D remains ambiguous. The CDR3 consists of 13 residues. Germline V gene lookup returns CDR1 SGHDN and CDR2 FVKESK. Trimming removed 5 bases at V and 5 bases at J, with 10 bases between. In DNA form, the CDR3 reads TGTGCCAGCAGCTCCCACTACGACAATGAGCAGTTCTTC. It yields the protein CASSSHYDNEQFF. Full variable domain (missing parts from reference TRBV14 and TRBJ2-1): EAGVTQFPSHSVIEKGQTVTLRCDPISGHDNLYWYRRVMGKEIKFLLHFVKESKQDESGMPNNRFLAERTGGTYSTLKVQPAELEDSGVYFCASSSHYDNEQFFGPGTRLTVL.

The chain employs TRBV2 and TRBJ2-3; D perhaps matches TRBD1 (6 bases). The V end was cut by 3 bases, the J end by 1 base, with 17 bases between. This CDR3 is 17 amino acids long. Germline V gene lookup returns CDR1 SNHLY and CDR2 FYNNEI. CDR3 DNA sequence: TGTGCCAGCAGTGAGGCCCGGGACACATTGCGCACAGATACGCAGTATTTT. Protein sequence: CASSEARDTLRTDTQYF.

The chain joins TRBV7-4 to TRBJ2-5; D may be TRBD2 (6 bases). Germline V gene data show CDR1 as SGHVT and CDR2 as SQSDAQ. With 5 bases removed from V and 2 bases from J, the gap between germline ends came to 15 bases. The CDR3 is 15 amino acids. The CDR3 sequence is CASSPQSGTQETQYF. The CDR3 nucleotides read TGTGCCAGCAGCCCCCAATCCGGGACTCAAGAGACCCAGTACTTC.

In this sample, this clonotype turned up many times. The rearrangement links TRBV7-2 to TRBJ1-6; no clear D. Germline lookup yields CDR1 SGHTA and CDR2 FQGNSA. The CDR3 has 12 residues. V lost 6 bases and J lost 10, with 10 bases in between. CDR3 in DNA: TGTGCCAGCAGAGCGCAAGGGTCACCCCTCCACTTT. It yields the protein CASRAQGSPLHF.

The chain uses TRBV7-3 and TRBJ2-7; 8 nucleotides align to TRBD1. J gave up 7 bases and V 3 bases, and 5 bases lay outside the gene matches. This CDR3 region has 13 residues. CDR1 is SGHTA, CDR2 FQGTGA, per germline. The CDR3 DNA is TGTGCCAGCAGCTTGAGCAGGGGGCGGGAGCAGTACTTC. This sequence encodes CASSLSRGREQYF.

This clonotype showed up just a few times. V gene TRBV7-2 combines with J gene TRBJ1-1, with 8 positions matching TRBD1. There are 15 residues in the CDR3. V lost 5 bases and J lost 4; bases outside the gene matches: 9. The V gene's germline CDR1 is SGHTA and CDR2 FQGNSA. This CDR3 is CASSLRTGPGTEAFF. The CDR3 region has the DNA TGTGCCAGCAGCCTAAGGACAGGGCCGGGCACTGAAGCTTTCTTT.

There are a few counts of this clonotype. The CDR3 loop reads CASSRTSGGARGYEQYF. CDR3 DNA: TGTGCCAGCAGTCGGACTAGCGGGGGCGCCAGGGGGTACGAGCAGTACTTC. The chain recombines TRBV6-5 with TRBJ2-7; the match to TRBD2 covers 13 bases. The CDR3 length is 17 residues. Germline CDR1 MNHEY, CDR2 SVGAGI. V shed 5 bases and J 4 bases; nucleotides not matched to a gene: 11.

The chain combines TRBV24-1 with TRBJ1-5, with D possibly matching TRBD1 (5 bases). Per germline, CDR1 KGHDR and CDR2 SFDVKD. Trimming shortened V by 2 bases and J by 5 bases, and 6 bases separated the two germline ends. The CDR3 length is 13 residues. The CDR3, as DNA: TGTGCCACCAGTGATTGGGGGTATCAGCCCCAGCATTTT. It specifies CATSDWGYQPQHF.

The genes are TRBV4-1 and TRBJ1-3, with D hard to call. Germline assignment: CDR1 MGHRA and CDR2 YSYEKL. This CDR3 comprises 18 residues. The ends were cut back, 4 bases at V and 2 bases at J, with 21 bases in the middle. The CDR3 loop reads CASSPRAILGWTGNTIYF. The CDR3 coding sequence is TGCGCCAGCAGCCCTAGAGCCATTTTGGGGTGGACTGGAAACACCATATATTTT.

V gene TRBV6-5 combines with J gene TRBJ1-2; no definite D call. V shed 2 bases and J shed 8 bases, with 12 bases lying between them. CDR1 MNHEY and CDR2 SVGAGI come from the germline V gene. The CDR3 is 13 amino acids. The DNA of the CDR3 is TGTGCCAGCAGTTACGAATTAGGCGAAGGCTACACCTTC. Translated: CASSYELGEGYTF.

This clonotype was counted a few times. V gene TRBV5-1 combines with J gene TRBJ2-3; 8 bases agree with TRBD2. V dropped 1 base and J dropped 6; count of bases not matched to a gene: 4. The CDR3 is made up of 14 amino acids. The germline V gene has CDR1 SGHRS and CDR2 YFSETQ. CDR3: CASSLRGGIDTQYF. The CDR3 DNA is TGCGCCAGCAGCTTGCGGGGGGGAATTGATACGCAGTATTTT.

The gene calls are TRBV6-6 and TRBJ2-1; 12 bases line up with TRBD2. Per germline, CDR1 MNHNY and CDR2 SVGAGI (reference sequence). CDR3 length: 16 residues. With 2 bases clipped from V and 7 bases from J, the junction kept 6 bases outside the gene matches. This chain's CDR3 is CASSYPSGGAGNEQFF. CDR3 DNA sequence: TGTGCCAGCAGTTACCCTAGCGGGGGGGCCGGGAATGAGCAGTTCTTC.

J is TRBJ2-1 and V is TRBV11-2; possibly TRBD1 for D (6 bases). The germline CDR1 and CDR2 sequences are SGHAT and FQNNGV. V was shortened by 3 bases and J by 6 bases, with 24 bases between the two germline ends. This CDR3 comprises 18 residues. CDR3 protein: CASSLVPQWGHRFNEQFF. CDR3 nucleotide sequence: TGTGCCAGCAGCTTGGTCCCCCAGTGGGGGCACCGATTCAATGAGCAGTTCTTC.

This clonotype was observed a few times. This chain uses TRBV7-2 with TRBJ2-6, with D possibly matching TRBD1 (6 bases). This CDR3 has 16 residues. V gave up 6 bases and J gave up 2 bases, with 14 bases separating them. Germline V gives CDR1 SGHTA, CDR2 FQGNSA. CDR3 sequence reads: CASRPSGAAGANVLTF. As DNA, the CDR3 is TGTGCCAGCAGACCTTCAGGGGCCGCTGGGGCCAACGTCCTGACTTTC.

The chain couples TRBV25-1 to TRBJ1-4, with TRBD1 matching over 8 bases. Germline V lookup: CDR1 MGHDK, CDR2 SYGVNS. V gave up 4 bases and J gave up 7 bases; unmatched junction bases: 8. The CDR3 is made up of 15 amino acids. The DNA of the CDR3 is TGTGCCAGCAGTGTGTCCGGACAGGGTCGTGAAAAACTGTTTTTT. Amino acids: CASSVSGQGREKLFF.

This clonotype was seen only a few times. The V and J genes are TRBV12-3 or TRBV12-4 and TRBJ2-7; 12 nucleotides agree with TRBD2. There are 14 residues in the CDR3. V shed 7 bases and J 2 bases; nucleotides not matched to a gene: 3. The CDR3 DNA reads as TGTGCCAGCACCTGGACTAGCGGGGCCTACGAGCAGTACTTC. Its protein product is CASTWTSGAYEQYF.

This clonotype was seen a handful of times. This chain links TRBV7-2 with TRBJ2-5; D is possibly TRBD2 (6 bases). Germline V gene data show CDR1 as SGHTA and CDR2 as FQGNSA. V was shortened by 6 bases and J by 5 bases, with 19 bases between the two germline ends. The CDR3 length is 15 residues. The DNA of the CDR3 is TGTGCCAGCAGTCGTTTTTGGGGGGTTGGTGAGACCCAGTACTTC. Protein sequence: CASSRFWGVGETQYF.